This TCR beta chain comes out of a study of PD-L1 blockade in urothelial cancer (dated by TCRdb to between 2016 and 2019). Regarding the study in general: Therapy was started at some point between 2014 and 2016 for all patients, and atezolizumab 1,200 mg was administered intravenously every 3 weeks. Twenty-five of 29 patients were males with bladder-origin urothelial cancer, and about 60% of the roughly 30 reported a prior smoking history. An ECOG performance status of 0 or 1 was recorded for the patients, and 0 to 3 prior chemotherapy regimens had been received by the patients. Blood samples were analyzed 3 weeks after the start of treatment (second dose) and 6 weeks after the start of treatment. Blood samples gave a median of about 150,000 T cells and approximately 81,000 unique TCRs, with a median clonality of around 0.074. An exploratory multi-omic analysis was conducted of the somatic, immune and clinical correlates of response to PD-L1 blockade with atezolizumab in urothelial cancer. TCR sequencing covered pretreatment tumor samples and matched, serially collected peripheral blood taken before and after atezolizumab treatment. Durable clinical benefit meant progression-free survival longer than 6 months, and TCR features were also tested against progression-free and overall survival. Whole exome sequencing and RNA sequencing of pretreatment tumors were performed alongside TCR sequencing in the same patients. Fewer than ten patients reached durable clinical benefit, while 15 to 20 patients did not. Pretreatment blood TCR-seq was available for around 29 patients, at least one posttreatment blood collection was obtained for approximately 25 patients, and tumor TCR-seq was available for approximately 25 patients. The investigation overall reported the following: Small sample size (n ≈ 29) and many exploratory analyses mean the results are intended to be hypothesis-generating. Greater expansion of tumor-associated TCR clones in peripheral blood 3 weeks after the start of treatment was observed in patients with durable benefit (n of about 20, p = 0.022). A pretreatment peripheral blood TCR clonality below the median was linked to improved progression-free and overall survival.

Synthetic TCR analog templates were spiked into each PCR to estimate absolute template abundance from read counts. Using the immunoSEQ assay, TCRbeta CDR3 regions were amplified from genomic DNA with bias-controlled V and J gene primers. Sequencing of rearranged TCRbeta segments was done at approximately 20X coverage. The paper's data handling went like this. Sequencing errors were corrected by clustering and CDR3s were annotated against IMGT to assign V, D and J genes. Only productive TCRbeta rearrangements were used in downstream analyses, excluding out-of-frame or stop-codon sequences. To compute clonality, Shannon entropy was normalized by the log of the number of unique productive sequences and then subtracted from one. Clones differing between time points or between blood and tumor were identified using Fisher's exact test with Benjamini-Hochberg correction, with an adjusted p below 0.01 applied as the threshold. Held by TCRdb, this immuneACCESS table contains in-frame sequences only and omits some clones. Under half of the omission traces to an unresolved V gene where checked; the cause of the rest is unknown. V, J and clone size were drawn from that table, and D and trimming were deduced from the DNA. Counted in this sample were fewer than 50,000 clones; approximately 79% of them appeared once. The top ten clonotypes cover roughly 3.3% of the sample.

Notes on this clone: Its recognized antigen is unknown. No base quality values were provided; no much bigger clone lies one nucleotide off.

Read against the paper, the sample's time point label means: pretreatment peripheral blood. The cohort comprised more than 25 patients with locally advanced or metastatic urothelial carcinoma treated at Memorial Sloan Kettering on a trial protocol. Peripheral blood mononuclear cells were collected pretreatment and during treatment, with between 1 and 8 total time points per patient. The Qiagen DNeasy Blood extraction kit was used to purify genomic DNA from total PBMCs and tumor samples. PBMCs were collected pretreatment and during treatment, and were isolated and stored as previously described. Deletion took 3 bases off V and 2 bases off J, with a span of 10 bases between the germline ends. The CDR3 runs 14 amino acids, cysteine and phenylalanine included. Of the read, only the CDR3 DNA is kept; its 42 bases are in frame from base 1. CDR1 and CDR2 are read off the germline V gene as SGHTA and FQGNSA.

The chain is encoded by TRBV7-2 joined to TRBJ2-5, with the D gene uncertain. Specimen: PBMCs, collected around atezolizumab (anti-PD-L1) treatment. The TCR was taken from a man between 65 and 79 years old with urothelial cancer. The sequenced DNA is TGTGCCAGCAGCTTGAGGCGGCAGCAAGAGACCCAGTACTTC. This sequence encodes CASSLRRQQETQYF.